These 7 T cell receptor beta chains came from one sample sequenced in a study of beta chain features in type 1 diabetes. The investigators reverse transcribed all of the isolated RNA, so they sequenced expressed TCRB transcripts. Using immunoSEQ multiplex PCR, the repertoire was profiled, and TCRdb retains in-frame clones only, with some absent. The sample lists over 500,000 clones, around 15% seen once, with about 0.097% in the top ten. The source material was naive CD4+ T cells from blood. The receptors derive from a man younger than 35 in good health.

This clone was detected only a few times. The gene calls are TRBV9 and TRBJ2-5; D may be TRBD1 or TRBD2 (6 bases each). V gave up 0 bases and J gave up 4 bases, with 13 bases separating them. Germline V lookup: CDR1 SGDLS, CDR2 YYNGEE. CDR3 size: 15 residues. In DNA, the CDR3 is TGTGCCAGCAGCGTAGATCCGGGGGCGGGAGAGACCCAGTACTTC. As protein: CASSVDPGAGETQYF.

This clone has just a few counts. The chain combines TRBV29-1 with TRBJ1-1, with D perhaps TRBD1 (6 bases). This CDR3 is 13 amino acids long. The V end lost 7 bases, the J end lost 0 bases, and 12 bases lay between the germline ends. In germline, CDR1 is SQVTM, CDR2 ANQGSEA. CDR3 DNA sequence: TGCAGCGCCAGGGGAGACTTGAACACTGAAGCTTTCTTT. It codes for CSARGDLNTEAFF. The complete variable domain, with remaining parts taken from reference TRBV29-1 and TRBJ1-1, reads SAVISQKPSRDICQRGTSLTIQCQVDSQVTMMFWYRQQPGQSLTLIATANQGSEATYESGFVIDKFPISRPNLTFSTLTVSNMSPEDSSIYLCSARGDLNTEAFFGQGTRLTVV.

This clone was recorded a few times. V usage is TRBV5-1 and J usage is TRBJ1-5, with D unclear. This CDR3 spans 13 amino acids. Germline loops: CDR1 SGHRS, CDR2 YFSETQ. V was cut by 0 bases and J by 4 bases, with 5 bases left in between. The CDR3: CASSLAWNQPQHF. The CDR3 region has the DNA TGCGCCAGCAGCTTGGCCTGGAATCAGCCCCAGCATTTT.

This clone was seen a few times. The chain links TRBV7-2 to TRBJ2-7; weak D call: TRBD1 (5 bases). The CDR3 runs to 16 residues. Looked up from germline, CDR1 is SGHTA and CDR2 is FQGNSA. Trimming shortened V by 6 bases and J by 3 bases, and 21 bases separated the two germline ends. The CDR3 loop reads CASSSQQESAHYEQYF. CDR3 in DNA: TGTGCCAGCAGTTCACAACAGGAGAGCGCCCACTACGAGCAGTACTTC. Using reference TRBV7-2 and TRBJ2-7 for the parts outside the CDR3, the full variable domain is GAGVSQSPSNKVTEKGKDVELRCDPISGHTALYWYRQSLGQGLEFLIYFQGNSAPDKSGLPSDRFSAERTGGSVSTLTIQRTQQEDSAVYLCASSSQQESAHYEQYFGPGTRLTVT.

There are many counts of this clone. This chain links TRBV7-2 with TRBJ2-7; D possibly matches TRBD1 or TRBD2 (5 bases each). V was cut by 1 base and J by 0 bases, with 13 bases left in between. CDR1 and CDR2 (germline): SGHTA, FQGNSA. The CDR3 runs to 16 residues. This CDR3 reads CASSLEGTRSSYEQYF. The CDR3 DNA follows: TGTGCCAGCAGCTTAGAAGGGACCAGGAGCTCCTACGAGCAGTACTTC.

The J gene is TRBJ2-5, the V gene TRBV7-9, with TRBD1 matching over 8 bases. V lost 4 bases, J lost 5 bases, and 12 bases stayed unmatched. Germline V gene sequence: CDR1 SEHNR, CDR2 FQNEAQ (reference sequence). CDR3 length equals 16 residues. The CDR3 DNA sequence: TGTGCCAGCAGCTCCTCGTTGACAGGGGTTTGGGAGACCCAGTACTTC. This gives the protein CASSSSLTGVWETQYF.

The rearrangement links TRBV10-3 to TRBJ2-7; 11 nucleotides agree with TRBD2. Trimming at V came to 10 bases and at J to 0 bases, leaving 11 bases not matched to a gene. There are 16 residues in the CDR3. Germline CDR1 ENHRY, CDR2 SYGVKD. In DNA form, the CDR3 reads TGTGCCAGGGTCGGACTAGCGGGTTCCTTCTCCTACGAGCAGTACTTC. The encoded protein is CARVGLAGSFSYEQYF.